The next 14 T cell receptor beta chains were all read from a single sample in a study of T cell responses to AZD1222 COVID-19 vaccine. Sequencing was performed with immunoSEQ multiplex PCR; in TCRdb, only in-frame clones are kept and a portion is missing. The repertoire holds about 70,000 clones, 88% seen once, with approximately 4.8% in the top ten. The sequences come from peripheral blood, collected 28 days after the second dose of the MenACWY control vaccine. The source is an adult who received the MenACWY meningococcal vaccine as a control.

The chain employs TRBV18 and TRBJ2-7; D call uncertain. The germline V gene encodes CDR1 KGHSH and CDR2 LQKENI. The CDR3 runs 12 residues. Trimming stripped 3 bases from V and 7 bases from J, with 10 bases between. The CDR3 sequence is CASSPSAEEQYF. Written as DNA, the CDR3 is TGTGCCAGCTCACCCTCTGCCGAAGAGCAGTACTTC.

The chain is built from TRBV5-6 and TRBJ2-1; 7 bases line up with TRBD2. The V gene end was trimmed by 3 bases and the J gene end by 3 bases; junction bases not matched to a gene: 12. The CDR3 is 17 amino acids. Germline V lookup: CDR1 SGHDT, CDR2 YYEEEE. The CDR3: CASSWRTSELFYNEQFF. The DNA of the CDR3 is TGTGCCAGCAGCTGGAGAACTAGCGAGCTTTTCTACAATGAGCAGTTCTTC.

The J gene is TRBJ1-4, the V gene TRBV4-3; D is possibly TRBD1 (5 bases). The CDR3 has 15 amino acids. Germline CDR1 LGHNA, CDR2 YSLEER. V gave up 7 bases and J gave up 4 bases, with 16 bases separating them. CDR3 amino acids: CASNKARGFNEKLFF. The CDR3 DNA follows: TGCGCCAGCAACAAAGCACGGGGGTTTAATGAAAAACTGTTTTTT.

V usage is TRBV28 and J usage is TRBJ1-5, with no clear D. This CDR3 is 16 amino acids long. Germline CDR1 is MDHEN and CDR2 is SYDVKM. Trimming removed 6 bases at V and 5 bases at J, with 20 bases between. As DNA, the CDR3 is TGTGCCAGCAGCAACACCGGGGTTGTTGGGTATCAGCCCCAGCATTTT. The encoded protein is CASSNTGVVGYQPQHF.

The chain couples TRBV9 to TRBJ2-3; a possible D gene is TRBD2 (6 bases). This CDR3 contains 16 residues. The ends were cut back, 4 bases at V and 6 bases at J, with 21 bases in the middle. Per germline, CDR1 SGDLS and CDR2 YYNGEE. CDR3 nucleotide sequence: TGTGCCAGCAGCCTCGGGAGAGTAGTTAGGTCGGATACGCAGTATTTT. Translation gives CASSLGRVVRSDTQYF.

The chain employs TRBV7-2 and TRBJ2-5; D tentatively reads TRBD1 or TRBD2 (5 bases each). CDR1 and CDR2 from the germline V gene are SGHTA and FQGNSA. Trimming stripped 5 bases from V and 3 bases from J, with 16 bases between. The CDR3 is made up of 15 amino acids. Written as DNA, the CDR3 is TGTGCCAGCAGCCCCGGGGCTAGGCCGGAAGAGACCCAGTACTTC. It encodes CASSPGARPEETQYF.

This CDR3 reads CAWGGQAEGYTF. The CDR3 DNA is TGTGCCTGGGGAGGGCAGGCCGAGGGCTACACCTTC. The genes are TRBV30 and TRBJ1-2; D gene unclear. V dropped 5 bases and J dropped 8 bases, with 15 bases sitting between them. This CDR3 has 12 amino acids. Germline V gives CDR1 GTSNPN, CDR2 SVGIG (reference sequence).

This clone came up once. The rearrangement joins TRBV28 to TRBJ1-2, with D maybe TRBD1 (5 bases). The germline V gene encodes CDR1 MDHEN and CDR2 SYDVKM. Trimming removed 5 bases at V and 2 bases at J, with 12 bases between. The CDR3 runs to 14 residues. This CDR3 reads CASSPAGVNYGYTF. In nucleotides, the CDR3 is TGTGCCAGCAGTCCCGCGGGGGTCAACTATGGCTACACCTTC.

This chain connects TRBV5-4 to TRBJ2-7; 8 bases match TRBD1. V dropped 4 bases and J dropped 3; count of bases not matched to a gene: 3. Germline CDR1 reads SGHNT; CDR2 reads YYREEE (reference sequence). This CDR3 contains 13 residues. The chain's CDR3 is CASSVDRDYEQYF. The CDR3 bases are TGTGCCAGCAGCGTGGACAGGGACTACGAGCAGTACTTC.

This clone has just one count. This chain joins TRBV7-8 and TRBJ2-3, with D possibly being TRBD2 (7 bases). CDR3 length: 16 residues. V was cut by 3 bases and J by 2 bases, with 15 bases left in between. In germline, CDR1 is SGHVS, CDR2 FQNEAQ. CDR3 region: CASSLVGGGTTDTQYF. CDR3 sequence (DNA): TGTGCCAGCAGCTTGGTTGGGGGGGGCACCACAGATACGCAGTATTTT.

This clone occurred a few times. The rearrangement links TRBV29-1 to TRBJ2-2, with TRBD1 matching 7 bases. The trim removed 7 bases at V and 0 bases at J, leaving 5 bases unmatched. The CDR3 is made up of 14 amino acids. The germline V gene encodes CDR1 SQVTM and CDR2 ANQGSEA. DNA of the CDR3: TGCAGCGCTACGGGACAGCCGAACACCGGGGAGCTGTTTTTT. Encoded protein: CSATGQPNTGELFF.

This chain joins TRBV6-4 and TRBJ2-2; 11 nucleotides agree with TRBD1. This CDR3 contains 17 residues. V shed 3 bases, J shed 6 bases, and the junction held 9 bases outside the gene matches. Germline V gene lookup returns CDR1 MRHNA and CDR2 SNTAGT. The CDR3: CASSDSPPGQGAGELFF. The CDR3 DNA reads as TGTGCCAGCAGTGATTCCCCACCGGGACAGGGGGCCGGGGAGCTGTTTTTT.

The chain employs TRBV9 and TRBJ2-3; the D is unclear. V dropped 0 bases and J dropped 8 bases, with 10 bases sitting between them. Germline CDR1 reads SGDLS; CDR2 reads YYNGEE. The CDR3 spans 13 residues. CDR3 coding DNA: TGTGCCAGCAGCGTAGACGGGTTCGGTACGCAGTATTTT. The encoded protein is CASSVDGFGTQYF.

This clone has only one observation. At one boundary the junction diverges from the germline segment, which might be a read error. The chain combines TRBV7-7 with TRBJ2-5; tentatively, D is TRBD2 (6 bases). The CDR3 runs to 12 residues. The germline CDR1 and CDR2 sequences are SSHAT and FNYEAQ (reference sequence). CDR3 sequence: CASTPGGETQYF. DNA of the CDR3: TGTGCTAGCACTCCCGGGGGAGAGACCCAGTACTTC.